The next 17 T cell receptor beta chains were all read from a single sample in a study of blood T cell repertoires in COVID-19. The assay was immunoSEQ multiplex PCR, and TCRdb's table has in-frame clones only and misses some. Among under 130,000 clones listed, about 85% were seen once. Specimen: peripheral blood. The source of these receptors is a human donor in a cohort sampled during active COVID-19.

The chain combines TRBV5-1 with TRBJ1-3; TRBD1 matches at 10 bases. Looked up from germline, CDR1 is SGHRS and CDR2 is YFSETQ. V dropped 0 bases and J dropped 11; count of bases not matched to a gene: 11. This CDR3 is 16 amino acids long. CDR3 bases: TGCGCCAGCAGCTTGGTCCCCGGGACAGGGGACCAGTCCATATATTTT. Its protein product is CASSLVPGTGDQSIYF.

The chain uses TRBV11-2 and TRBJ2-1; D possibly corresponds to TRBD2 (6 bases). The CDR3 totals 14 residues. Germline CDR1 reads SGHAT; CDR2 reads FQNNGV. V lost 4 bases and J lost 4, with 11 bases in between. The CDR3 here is CASSSPGDYNEQFF. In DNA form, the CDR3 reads TGTGCCAGCAGCTCCCCGGGGGATTACAATGAGCAGTTCTTC.

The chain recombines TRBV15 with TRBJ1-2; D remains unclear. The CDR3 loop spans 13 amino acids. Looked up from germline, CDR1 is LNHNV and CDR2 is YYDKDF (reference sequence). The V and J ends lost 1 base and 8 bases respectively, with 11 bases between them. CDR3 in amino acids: CATSRGTVLGYTF. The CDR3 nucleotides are TGTGCCACCAGCAGAGGTACCGTACTCGGCTACACCTTC.

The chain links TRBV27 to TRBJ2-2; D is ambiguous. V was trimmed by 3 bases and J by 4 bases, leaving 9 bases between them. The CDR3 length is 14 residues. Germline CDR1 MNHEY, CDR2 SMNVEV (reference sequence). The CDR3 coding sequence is TGTGCCAGCAGTTTGAGTGCGTTCACCGGGGAGCTGTTTTTT. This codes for CASSLSAFTGELFF.

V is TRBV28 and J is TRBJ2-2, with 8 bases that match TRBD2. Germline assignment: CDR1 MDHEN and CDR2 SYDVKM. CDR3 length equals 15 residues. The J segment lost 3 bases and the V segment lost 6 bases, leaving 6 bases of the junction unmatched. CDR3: CASRGGGPHTGELFF. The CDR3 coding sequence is TGTGCCAGCAGGGGCGGGGGGCCCCACACCGGGGAGCTGTTTTTT.

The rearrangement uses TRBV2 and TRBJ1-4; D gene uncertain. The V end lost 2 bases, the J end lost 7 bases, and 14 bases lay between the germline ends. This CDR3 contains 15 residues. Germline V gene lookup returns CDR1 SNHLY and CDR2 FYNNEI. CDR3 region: CASSERGGLSEKLFF. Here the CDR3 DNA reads TGTGCCAGCAGTGAACGGGGAGGCCTAAGTGAAAAACTGTTTTTT.

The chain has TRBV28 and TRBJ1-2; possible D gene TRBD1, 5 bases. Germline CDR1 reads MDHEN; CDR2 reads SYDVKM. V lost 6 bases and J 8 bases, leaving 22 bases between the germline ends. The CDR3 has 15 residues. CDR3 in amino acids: CASSTPGGGGAGYTF. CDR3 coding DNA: TGTGCCAGCAGCACGCCCGGGGGAGGAGGGGCAGGCTACACCTTC.

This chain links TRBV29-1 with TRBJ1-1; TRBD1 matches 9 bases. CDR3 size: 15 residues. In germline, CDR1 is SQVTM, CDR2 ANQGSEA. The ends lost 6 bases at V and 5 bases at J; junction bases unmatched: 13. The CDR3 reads CSVNLSQGARTEAFF. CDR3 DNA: TGCAGCGTGAACCTTTCACAGGGGGCGAGGACTGAAGCTTTCTTT.

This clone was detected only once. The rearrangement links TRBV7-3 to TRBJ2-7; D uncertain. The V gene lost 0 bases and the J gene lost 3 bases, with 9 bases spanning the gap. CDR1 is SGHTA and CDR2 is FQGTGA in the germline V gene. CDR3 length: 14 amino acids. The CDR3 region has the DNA TGTGCCAGCAGCTTAACGTCTCGGAGCTACGAGCAGTACTTC. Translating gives CASSLTSRSYEQYF.

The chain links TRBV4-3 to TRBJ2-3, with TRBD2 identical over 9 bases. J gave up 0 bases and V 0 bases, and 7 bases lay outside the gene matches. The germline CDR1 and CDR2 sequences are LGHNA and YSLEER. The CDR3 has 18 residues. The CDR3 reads CASSQEGPLAGSTDTQYF. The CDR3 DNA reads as TGCGCCAGCAGCCAAGAGGGGCCCCTAGCGGGGAGCACAGATACGCAGTATTTT.

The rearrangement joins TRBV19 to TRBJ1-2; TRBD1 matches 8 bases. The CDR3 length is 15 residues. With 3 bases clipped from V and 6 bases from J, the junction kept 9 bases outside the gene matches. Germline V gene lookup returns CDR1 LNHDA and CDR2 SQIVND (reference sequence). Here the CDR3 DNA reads TGTGCCAGTAGTATTCCCCGGACAGGGCTTAATGGCTACACCTTC. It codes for CASSIPRTGLNGYTF.

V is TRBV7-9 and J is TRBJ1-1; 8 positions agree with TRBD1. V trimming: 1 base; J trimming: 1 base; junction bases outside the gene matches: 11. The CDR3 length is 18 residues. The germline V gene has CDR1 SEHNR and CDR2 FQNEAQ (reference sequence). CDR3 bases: TGTGCCAGCAGCTTAGGGTTCTGGGGGGACAGGCGGAACACTGAAGCTTTCTTT. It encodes CASSLGFWGDRRNTEAFF. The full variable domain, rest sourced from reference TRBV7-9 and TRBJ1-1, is DTGVSQNPRHKITKRGQNVTFRCDPISEHNRLYWYRQTLGQGPEFLTYFQNEAQLEKSRLLSDRFSAERPKGSFSTLEIQRTEQGDSAMYLCASSLGFWGDRRNTEAFFGQGTRLTVV.

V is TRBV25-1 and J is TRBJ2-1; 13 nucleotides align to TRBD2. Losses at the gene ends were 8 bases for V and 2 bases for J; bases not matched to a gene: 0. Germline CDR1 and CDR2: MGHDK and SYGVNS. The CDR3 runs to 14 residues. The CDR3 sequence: CASGLAGAYNEQFF. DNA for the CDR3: TGTGCCAGCGGACTAGCGGGAGCCTACAATGAGCAGTTCTTC.

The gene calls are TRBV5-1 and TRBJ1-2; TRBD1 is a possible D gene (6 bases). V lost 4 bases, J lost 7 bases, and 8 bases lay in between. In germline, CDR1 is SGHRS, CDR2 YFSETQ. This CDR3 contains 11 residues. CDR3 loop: CASSRGGGYTF. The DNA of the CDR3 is TGCGCCAGCAGCAGGGGGGGTGGCTACACCTTC.

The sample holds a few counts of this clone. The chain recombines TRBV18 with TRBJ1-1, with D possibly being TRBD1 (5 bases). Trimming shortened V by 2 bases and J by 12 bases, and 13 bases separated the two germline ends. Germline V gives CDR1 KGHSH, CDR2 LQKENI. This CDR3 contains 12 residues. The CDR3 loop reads CASSPYGGPTFF. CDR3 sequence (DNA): TGTGCCAGCTCACCATACGGGGGTCCAACTTTCTTT.

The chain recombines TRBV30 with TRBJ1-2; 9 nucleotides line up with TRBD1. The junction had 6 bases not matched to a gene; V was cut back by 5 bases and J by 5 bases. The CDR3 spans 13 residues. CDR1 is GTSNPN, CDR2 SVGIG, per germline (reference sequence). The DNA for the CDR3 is TGTGCCTGGGCTACAGGGGGCGTATATGGCTACACCTTC. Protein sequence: CAWATGGVYGYTF.

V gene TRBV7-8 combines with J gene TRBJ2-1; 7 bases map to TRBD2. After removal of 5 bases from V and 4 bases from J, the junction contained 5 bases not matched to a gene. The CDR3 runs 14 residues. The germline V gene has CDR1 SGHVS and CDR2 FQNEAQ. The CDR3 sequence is CASSERGWYNEQFF. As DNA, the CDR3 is TGTGCCAGCAGCGAGCGGGGATGGTACAATGAGCAGTTCTTC.